This record covers a single T cell receptor beta chain. Unique molecular identifiers featured in each of the TCR beta cDNA libraries. MiXCR was run by TCRdb on the PCR reads, yielding one entry per CDR3 protein. The data contain roughly 600,000 distinct CDR3 sequences, around 47% of them seen just once; the ten biggest clones take up more than 1.5%. This sample was taken from a study of post-analysis software for immune sequencing data. Specimen: blood. This receptor was obtained from a girl between 5 and 17 years old with multiple sclerosis.

Here the CDR3 DNA reads TGCAGTGCTAGATCGGACGTCCCCGAGAGGGGGGAGCTGTTTTTT. Its translation: CSARSDVPERGELFF. The V gene is TRBV20-1, the J gene TRBJ2-2; the D is unclear. Trimming stripped 2 bases from V and 8 bases from J, with 18 bases between. Germline V lookup: CDR1 DFQATT, CDR2 SNEGSKA (reference sequence). The CDR3 runs to 15 residues.